One sample yielded the 13 T cell receptor beta chains listed below, sequenced in a study of blood T cell repertoires in COVID-19. Repertoires were generated with immunoSEQ multiplex PCR, while TCRdb's copy carries only in-frame clones and drops some. Of some 390,000 clones in the sample, around 89% were seen once. The sample taken for sequencing was PBMCs or T cells enriched from blood (not recorded which). The receptors were gathered from a man aged 30 to 39 who had recovered from COVID-19.

This rearrangement joins TRBV6-1 to TRBJ1-3; 12 bases line up with TRBD1. Per the germline V gene, CDR1 is MNHNS and CDR2 is SASEGT. V shed 4 bases, J shed 0 bases, and the junction held 7 bases outside the gene matches. CDR3 length equals 18 residues. Written as DNA, the CDR3 is TGTGCCAGCAGTGCATTCGGGACAGGGGGCATCTCTGGAAACACCATATATTTT. This encodes CASSAFGTGGISGNTIYF.

The V call is TRBV6-5, the J call TRBJ1-1, with no clear D. The CDR3 runs to 13 residues. V was clipped by 7 bases and J by 1 base, with 10 bases between them. Germline assignment: CDR1 MNHEY and CDR2 SVGAGI. CDR3 sequence: CASNRFENTEAFF. CDR3 bases: TGTGCCAGCAATAGATTCGAGAACACTGAAGCTTTCTTT.

J is TRBJ2-7 and V is TRBV4-2, with 10 positions matching TRBD2. V lost 2 bases and J lost 2; bases outside the gene matches: 9. The CDR3 loop spans 17 amino acids. Germline CDR1 and CDR2: LGHNA and YNFKEQ. CDR3 nucleotides: TGTGCCAGCAGCCAACCAGCGCTAGCGGGAGATGCCTACGAGCAGTACTTC. It is translated as CASSQPALAGDAYEQYF.

This chain joins TRBV2 and TRBJ2-6; D is unclear. Germline loops: CDR1 SNHLY, CDR2 FYNNEI. The CDR3 is made up of 14 amino acids. The V and J ends lost 8 bases and 2 bases respectively, with 10 bases between them. CDR3 residues: CASLWSTGANVLTF. CDR3 sequence (DNA): TGTGCCAGCTTGTGGAGTACTGGGGCCAACGTCCTGACTTTC.

The CDR3: CASSQVRTSGPPYNEQFF. CDR3 DNA: TGTGCCAGCAGCCAAGTAAGGACTAGCGGGCCTCCCTACAATGAGCAGTTCTTC. V usage is TRBV14 and J usage is TRBJ2-1, with 11 positions matching TRBD2. The CDR3 has 18 residues. V lost 1 base and J lost 2; bases outside the gene matches: 7. Germline V gene lookup returns CDR1 SGHDN and CDR2 FVKESK.

The chain uses TRBV27 and TRBJ2-2; 12 nucleotides match TRBD2. This CDR3 has 16 residues. V gave up 3 bases and J gave up 4 bases; unmatched junction bases: 3. The germline gives CDR1 MNHEY, CDR2 SMNVEV (reference sequence). The CDR3 reads CASSLEGLAGTGELFF. DNA of the CDR3: TGTGCCAGCAGTTTGGAGGGACTAGCGGGCACCGGGGAGCTGTTTTTT.

V gene TRBV3-1 (or the pseudogene TRBV3-2) combines with J gene TRBJ2-7; D uncertain. Per germline, CDR1 LGHDT and CDR2 YNNKEL (reference sequence). Trimming removed 0 bases at V and 8 bases at J, with 11 bases between. This CDR3 is built from 13 residues. As DNA, the CDR3 is TGTGCCAGCAGCCAAGATGCCGGGTACAAGCAGTACTTC. Amino acids: CASSQDAGYKQYF.

The chain carries TRBV25-1 and TRBJ1-2; D is perhaps TRBD1 (5 bases). From germline, CDR1 is MGHDK and CDR2 SYGVNS. Trimming took 4 bases from V and 4 from J, leaving 7 bases between them. The CDR3 spans 12 residues. This CDR3 reads CASSGTGYGYTF. The CDR3 region has the DNA TGTGCCAGCAGTGGCACAGGCTATGGCTACACCTTC.

The V call is TRBV5-1, the J call TRBJ2-7, with D tentatively TRBD1 (5 bases). The V and J ends lost 0 bases and 6 bases respectively, with 13 bases between them. The CDR3 loop spans 14 amino acids. Germline values: CDR1 SGHRS, CDR2 YFSETQ. The CDR3 loop reads CASSLASGKGEQYF. CDR3 DNA: TGCGCCAGCAGCTTGGCCTCAGGGAAGGGCGAGCAGTACTTC. The full variable domain, with the rest looked up from reference TRBV5-1 and TRBJ2-7, is KAGVTQTPRYLIKTRGQQVTLSCSPISGHRSVSWYQQTPGQGLQFLFEYFSETQRNKGNFPGRFSGRQFSNSRSEMNVSTLELGDSALYLCASSLASGKGEQYFGPGTRLTVT.

This clone occurred once. V usage is TRBV3-1 (or the pseudogene TRBV3-2) and J usage is TRBJ2-1, with D possibly being TRBD2 (6 bases). The CDR3 runs 17 residues. V shed 2 bases and J shed 0 bases, with 14 bases lying between them. Germline assignment: CDR1 LGHDT and CDR2 YNNKEL (reference sequence). The CDR3 bases are TGTGCCAGCAGCCAAACCTTAGCGGTCATCTCCTACAATGAGCAGTTCTTC. Translating gives CASSQTLAVISYNEQFF.

V is TRBV28 and J is TRBJ1-6; D ambiguous. CDR3 length equals 19 residues. V gave up 4 bases and J gave up 11 bases, with 30 bases separating them. Germline lookup yields CDR1 MDHEN and CDR2 SYDVKM. The CDR3 loop reads CASSSRSVLYTRRVAPLHF. CDR3 nucleotide sequence: TGTGCCAGCAGTTCGCGATCCGTACTCTACACCCGCCGGGTAGCACCCCTCCACTTT.

V usage is TRBV11-2 and J usage is TRBJ2-3; 8 bases map to TRBD2. The CDR3 sequence is 14 residues long. The germline gives CDR1 SGHAT, CDR2 FQNNGV. Losses at the gene ends were 2 bases for V and 6 bases for J; bases not matched to a gene: 4. The CDR3: CASSLSLAEDTQYF. The CDR3 DNA follows: TGTGCCAGCAGCTTATCACTAGCGGAGGATACGCAGTATTTT.

This rearrangement joins TRBV28 to TRBJ2-2, with 7 bases aligning to TRBD2. CDR1 is MDHEN, CDR2 SYDVKM, per germline. This CDR3 region has 11 residues. Trimming took 8 bases from V and 15 from J; bases not matched to a gene: 9. CDR3 nucleotide sequence: TGTGCCAGCCTCGGGGAGGGAAGGTTGTTTTTT. This encodes CASLGEGRLFF.